This entry concerns a single T cell receptor (beta chain). These data come from a study of blood T cell repertoires in COVID-19. Study context: Samples of COVID-19 (acute and convalescent) were obtained from the United States, Italy and Spain. T cells, B-cell-depleted T cells, or PBMCs supplied cDNA or gDNA.

Germline V gene lookup returns CDR1 MGHRA and CDR2 YSYEKL. The CDR3 runs to 16 residues. V gave up 0 bases and J gave up 6 bases, with 14 bases separating them. Produced via immunoSEQ multiplex PCR; TCRdb's table is partial and in-frame only. Here the sample spans approximately 100,000 clones, around 85% being singletons. The rearrangement joins TRBV4-1 to TRBJ1-4; D perhaps matches TRBD1 (6 bases). Sequences were obtained from peripheral blood. The clonotype was recovered from a woman in her 70s with active or convalescent COVID-19. The CDR3 DNA follows: TGCGCCAGCAGCCAAGAAGGGGGGGTCCCATATGAAAAACTGTTTTTT. Amino acid sequence: CASSQEGGVPYEKLFF.